This TCR beta chain came from a study of blood T cell repertoires in COVID-19. Measured with immunoSEQ multiplex PCR; TCRdb has only the in-frame clones, and not every one. The table shows 150,000 to 200,000 clones, with about 83% occurring only once. V lost 2 bases and J lost 10; bases outside the gene matches: 1. CDR1 and CDR2 from the germline V gene are WSHSY and SAAADI. This CDR3 spans 11 amino acids. The V and J genes are TRBV10-2 and TRBJ1-1, with TRBD1 matching over 7 bases. The material sequenced was peripheral blood. The clonotype was recovered from a human donor in a cohort sampled during active COVID-19. The CDR3 region has the DNA TGCGCCAGCAGTGAGGCAGGGGGAGCTTTCTTT. Its protein product is CASSEAGGAFF.